The 29 T cell receptor beta chains given below trace back to one sample, sequenced in a study of regulatory T cells in long-lasting Graves disease. Arm-PCR of CDR3 regions and iRepertoire HTBI primers were the basis on which TCR beta libraries were built. TCRdb re-called the multiplex PCR reads through MiXCR, storing one row per CDR3 protein. The repertoire has under 500,000 distinct CDR3 sequences, around 21% of them found once; the top ten carry roughly 8%. Indicated time point: persistent/refractory GD, antithyroid drugs over 5 years with positive TRAb. Construction of the TCR library relied on RNA isolated from PBMCs. The sample here was peripheral blood mononuclear cells (PBMCs), taken when the disease was refractory, from a patient treated with antithyroid drugs. Every receptor here comes from a female donor with Graves disease.

To note about this clonotype: A far larger clone is one base from this, pointing to a likely read error. This chain uses TRBV6-1 with TRBJ2-5; 9 bases align to TRBD2. Unmatched junction bases numbered 9, after V lost 6 bases and J lost 4 bases. The CDR3 extends over 15 amino acids. Germline loops: CDR1 MNHNS, CDR2 SASEGT. Here the CDR3 DNA reads TGTGCCAGCAGCTTAGGACTAGCGAGACCAGAGACCCAGTACTTC. Its protein is CASSLGLARPETQYF.

This rearrangement joins TRBV30 to TRBJ2-3; possibly TRBD2 for D (6 bases). The CDR3 has 14 residues. Germline CDR1 and CDR2: GTSNPN and SVGIG (reference sequence). Trimming stripped 4 bases from V and 2 bases from J, with 13 bases between. CDR3 amino acids: CAWNAAGFTDTQYF. CDR3 DNA sequence: TGTGCCTGGAATGCGGCGGGGTTCACAGATACGCAGTATTTT.

This clonotype was recorded at least ten times. The V gene is TRBV7-2, the J gene TRBJ1-1; 8 bases map to TRBD1. Germline CDR1 SGHTA, CDR2 FQGNSA. Losses at the gene ends were 5 bases for V and 2 bases for J; bases not matched to a gene: 4. The CDR3 contains 14 residues. CDR3 residues: CASSKGTGNTEAFF. The DNA of the CDR3 is TGTGCCAGCAGCAAGGGGACAGGCAACACTGAAGCTTTCTTT.

V is TRBV5-4 and J is TRBJ2-1; TRBD2 might be the D (5 bases). The length of the CDR3 is 13 residues. V gave up 0 bases and J gave up 5 bases, with 6 bases separating them. The germline gives CDR1 SGHNT, CDR2 YYREEE (reference sequence). The CDR3 loop is CASSLGRNNEQFF. The DNA of the CDR3 is TGTGCCAGCAGCTTGGGGAGGAACAATGAGCAGTTCTTC. Based on the CDR3 plus reference TRBV5-4 and TRBJ2-1, the full variable domain is ETGVTQSPTHLIKTRGQQVTLRCSSQSGHNTVSWYQQALGQGPQFIFQYYREEENGRGNFPPRFSGLQFPNYSSELNVNALELDDSALYLCASSLGRNNEQFFGPGTRLTVL.

This clonotype occurred a few times. The V gene is TRBV29-1, the J gene TRBJ2-7; the match to TRBD1 covers 10 bases. CDR1 and CDR2 (germline): SQVTM, ANQGSEA. CDR3 size: 12 residues. V lost 7 bases, J lost 5 bases, and 5 bases stayed unmatched. CDR3 amino acids: CSARQGANEQYF. CDR3 nucleotide sequence: TGCAGCGCACGACAGGGGGCGAACGAGCAGTACTTC.

The chain employs TRBV20-1 and TRBJ2-7; 10 nucleotides line up with TRBD2. CDR1 and CDR2 (germline): DFQATT, SNEGSKA (reference sequence). CDR3 size: 15 residues. After removal of 0 bases from V and 9 bases from J, the junction contained 11 bases not matched to a gene. The DNA of the CDR3 is TGCAGTGCTAGAGATTTGGCTAGCGGGAGTTGGGGGCAGTACTTC. This gives the protein CSARDLASGSWGQYF.

This clonotype was seen repeatedly, ten times or more. V and J are TRBV28 and TRBJ1-1; no definite D call. This CDR3 comprises 11 residues. Trimming removed 2 bases from V and 7 bases from J, with 5 bases in between. CDR1 and CDR2 (germline): MDHEN, SYDVKM. The CDR3 protein is CASSLKREAFF. In DNA form, the CDR3 reads TGTGCCAGCAGTTTAAAACGTGAAGCTTTCTTT.

This clonotype has just a few counts. The chain carries TRBV4-1 and TRBJ2-5; 10 bases map to TRBD2. This CDR3 region has 15 residues. CDR1 and CDR2 (germline): MGHRA, YSYEKL. Losses at the gene ends were 6 bases for V and 5 bases for J; bases not matched to a gene: 9. The CDR3 DNA reads as TGCGCCAGCAGGACGGAAGCGGGAGGGCGGGAGACCCAGTACTTC. Translation gives CASRTEAGGRETQYF.

This clonotype was counted only a few times. V and J are TRBV30 and TRBJ1-2, with D perhaps TRBD1 (5 bases). Germline assignment: CDR1 GTSNPN and CDR2 SVGIG (reference sequence). This CDR3 contains 12 residues. Trimming pared 4 bases from V and 8 bases from J, leaving 14 bases between. The CDR3 nucleotides are TGTGCCTGGAATATAGGGGTTGAGGGCTACACCTTC. Its translation is CAWNIGVEGYTF.

This clonotype was recorded many times. V and J are TRBV28 and TRBJ1-6; D possibly corresponds to TRBD1 (5 bases). The CDR3 runs 13 residues. V was trimmed by 8 bases and J by 7 bases, leaving 12 bases between them. Germline assignment: CDR1 MDHEN and CDR2 SYDVKM. CDR3 sequence: CASRGHRNSPLHF. Written as DNA, the CDR3 is TGTGCCAGCCGGGGCCACCGGAATTCACCCCTCCACTTT.

A note on this clonotype: Mismatch with germline at one junction end may stem from a read error. This chain joins TRBV5-1 and TRBJ2-2; 7 bases map to TRBD1. The CDR3 is 16 residues long. Germline CDR1 SGHRS, CDR2 YFSETQ. Written as DNA, the CDR3 is TGCACCAGCAGCTCCAAAACAGGGGCCAACACCGGGGAGCTGTTTTTT. Protein product: CTSSSKTGANTGELFF.

In its sample, this clonotype was seen a few times. The CDR3 DNA reads as TGTGCCACCAGTTGGGGGCAAGAGACCCAGTACTTC. It codes for CATSWGQETQYF. J is TRBJ2-5 and V is TRBV24-1; D is possibly TRBD1 or TRBD2 (5 bases each). Germline V CDR1 and CDR2: KGHDR, SFDVKD. CDR3 size: 12 residues. Trimming shortened V by 6 bases and J by 2 bases, and 6 bases separated the two germline ends.

This clonotype came up many times. The rearrangement uses TRBV27 and TRBJ2-5; TRBD1 agrees at 9 bases. V lost 7 bases to trimming and J lost 1 base; unmatched junction nucleotides: 13. This CDR3 contains 17 residues. Germline V gives CDR1 MNHEY, CDR2 SMNVEV (reference sequence). The CDR3 here is CASTTGQGIGGQETQYF. CDR3 in DNA: TGTGCCAGCACCACCGGACAGGGGATCGGGGGCCAAGAGACCCAGTACTTC.

This clonotype was counted many times. This chain connects TRBV2 to TRBJ2-7, with TRBD2 identical over 9 bases. Per germline, CDR1 SNHLY and CDR2 FYNNEI. The CDR3 contains 16 residues. With 6 bases clipped from V and 1 base from J, the junction kept 10 bases outside the gene matches. Here the CDR3 reads CASRENGLAGSYEQYF. In DNA form, the CDR3 reads TGTGCCAGCAGGGAAAACGGTCTAGCGGGATCCTACGAGCAGTACTTC.

At least ten counts were recorded for this clonotype. V gene TRBV28 combines with J gene TRBJ2-7; D call uncertain. The V end was cut by 2 bases, the J end by 3 bases, with 8 bases between. Germline loops: CDR1 MDHEN, CDR2 SYDVKM. The CDR3 length is 13 residues. The CDR3 loop reads CASSLALNYEQYF. CDR3 bases: TGTGCCAGCAGTTTAGCCTTGAACTACGAGCAGTACTTC.

In this sample, this clonotype turned up many times. The chain employs TRBV27 and TRBJ1-5, with D possibly TRBD1 on 5 matching bases. The CDR3 consists of 15 residues. The germline gives CDR1 MNHEY, CDR2 SMNVEV (reference sequence). The V gene lost 3 bases and the J gene lost 13 bases, with 22 bases spanning the gap. The CDR3 reads CASSFSERQSWEQHF. Written as DNA, the CDR3 is TGTGCCAGCAGTTTCTCTGAACGACAGTCGTGGGAACAGCATTTT.

This clonotype was seen at least ten times. The chain couples TRBV29-1 to TRBJ1-1; tentative D call: TRBD1 (5 bases). V lost 6 bases, J lost 0 bases, and 14 bases lay in between. The CDR3 has 14 residues. Per the germline V gene, CDR1 is SQVTM and CDR2 is ANQGSEA. The CDR3 spells CSVPGGSMNTEAFF. In DNA form, the CDR3 reads TGCAGCGTGCCCGGGGGGTCAATGAACACTGAAGCTTTCTTT.

This clonotype was picked up a small number of times. V and J are TRBV2 and TRBJ2-1, with 11 bases matching TRBD2. With V trimmed by 6 bases and J by 9 bases, 10 bases remained unmatched. Germline CDR1 is SNHLY and CDR2 is FYNNEI. This CDR3 comprises 15 residues. The CDR3 coding sequence is TGTGCCAGCAGGGGGGGACTAGCGGTTTATGGTGAGCAGTTCTTC. This encodes CASRGGLAVYGEQFF.

This chain links TRBV4-3 with TRBJ2-3; no firm D call. The CDR3 consists of 14 residues. The ends were cut back, 0 bases at V and 4 bases at J, with 8 bases in the middle. Germline V CDR1 and CDR2: LGHNA, YSLEER. The CDR3 region has the DNA TGCGCCAGCAGCCAAGATACAGAAGCAGATACGCAGTATTTT. It codes for CASSQDTEADTQYF.

The chain joins TRBV6-1 to TRBJ2-7, with D uncertain. The germline V gene encodes CDR1 MNHNS and CDR2 SASEGT. The CDR3 is made up of 13 amino acids. Trimming removed 7 bases at V and 2 bases at J, with 12 bases between. The CDR3 sequence is CASIDTNAYEQYF. The CDR3 DNA reads TGTGCCAGCATCGACACGAACGCCTACGAGCAGTACTTC.

The J gene is TRBJ2-2, the V gene TRBV10-3; maybe TRBD2 (5 bases). CDR1 and CDR2 from the germline V gene are ENHRY and SYGVKD. Trimming removed 10 bases from V and 2 bases from J, with 14 bases in between. This CDR3 contains 14 residues. This CDR3 reads CATAAGINTGELFF. CDR3 sequence (DNA): TGTGCCACGGCGGCCGGGATAAACACCGGGGAGCTGTTTTTT.

This clonotype came up many times. The rearrangement uses TRBV28 and TRBJ2-2; 12 bases map to TRBD2. Germline V gives CDR1 MDHEN, CDR2 SYDVKM. The V gene end was trimmed by 5 bases and the J gene end by 10 bases; junction bases not matched to a gene: 11. The CDR3 has 16 amino acids. CDR3 in DNA: TGTGCCAGCAGTCGGGCGAGGACTAGCGGGATCAAGGAGCTGTTTTTT. Amino acids: CASSRARTSGIKELFF.

This clonotype has only a few counts. This chain connects TRBV5-4 to TRBJ2-7; 7 bases are shared with TRBD2. V shed 4 bases and J 3 bases; nucleotides not matched to a gene: 7. CDR3 length equals 14 residues. Germline V gene lookup returns CDR1 SGHNT and CDR2 YYREEE (reference sequence). The CDR3 region is CASSKRGGFYEQYF. DNA for the CDR3: TGTGCCAGCAGCAAGCGGGGCGGGTTCTACGAGCAGTACTTC.

This clonotype was seen at least ten times. DNA for the CDR3: TGTGCCAGCAGTTACTCATGGTACGAGCAGTACTTC. It codes for CASSYSWYEQYF. This chain uses TRBV6-2 or TRBV6-3 with TRBJ2-7; D is unclear. The germline gives CDR1 MNHEY, CDR2 SVGEGT. The CDR3 is 12 residues long. The ends were cut back, 0 bases at V and 4 bases at J, with 4 bases in the middle.

This clonotype showed up just a few times. The gene calls are TRBV4-3 and TRBJ2-5; D is uncertain. This CDR3 has 15 amino acids. Trimming stripped 5 bases from V and 5 bases from J, with 18 bases between. The germline CDR1 and CDR2 sequences are LGHNA and YSLEER. CDR3 amino acids: CASSEYLGQVETQYF. The CDR3 DNA sequence: TGCGCCAGCAGCGAATACCTCGGGCAGGTGGAGACCCAGTACTTC.

This chain uses TRBV20-1 with TRBJ2-2; maybe TRBD1 (6 bases). Germline V gene data show CDR1 as DFQATT and CDR2 as SNEGSKA (reference sequence). V lost 5 bases, J lost 5 bases, and 15 bases lay in between. This CDR3 comprises 14 residues. The CDR3 coding sequence is TGCAGTGCTCGCAACAGGGTGTGGACCGGGGAGCTGTTTTTT. Translated: CSARNRVWTGELFF.

This clonotype was seen only a few times. The CDR3 nucleotides are TGTGCCAGTAGTATTTGGGGGGGGAGAACTGAAGCTTTCTTT. Its protein is CASSIWGGRTEAFF. The chain uses TRBV19 and TRBJ1-1; tentatively, D is TRBD1 (5 bases). There are 14 residues in the CDR3. CDR1 LNHDA and CDR2 SQIVND come from the germline V gene (reference sequence). V dropped 3 bases and J dropped 5 bases, with 13 bases sitting between them.

This clonotype was detected many times. The J gene is TRBJ2-5, the V gene TRBV6-1; perhaps TRBD2 as D (6 bases). Looked up from germline, CDR1 is MNHNS and CDR2 is SASEGT. V lost 6 bases and J lost 5, with 13 bases in between. The CDR3 totals 13 residues. Here the CDR3 DNA reads TGTGCCAGCAGCTTTGGACTAACCGAGACCCAGTACTTC. This translates into CASSFGLTETQYF.

The chain combines TRBV12-3 or TRBV12-4 with TRBJ1-4, with unresolved D. This CDR3 region has 13 residues. The V end was cut by 6 bases, the J end by 7 bases, with 12 bases between. The CDR3 reads CASSKHSTEKLFF. In DNA form, the CDR3 reads TGTGCCAGCAGCAAACATTCGACTGAAAAACTGTTTTTT.